The source of this T cell receptor beta chain is a study of OX40 agonist ivuxolimab in advanced cancers. Across the study: At doses from 0.01 to 10 mg/kg, patients were given intravenous ivuxolimab every 2 weeks. Study-wide results and caveats: At doses 0.1 to 3.0 mg/kg, CD4+ and CD8+ clones expanded. Among the least clonally expanded were partial responders at 0.1-3.0 mg/kg.

As concerns this clone: What it binds is not known.

The germline CDR1 and CDR2 sequences are LGHNA and YSLEER. The CDR3 sequence is 15 residues long. Some clones are missing from TCRdb's copy, which holds only in-frame ones; the method was immunoSEQ multiplex PCR. The sample yields fewer than 60,000 clones, about 90% seen once. Sequences were derived from CD4+ or CD8+ T cells sorted from blood, sampled in a trial of the OX40 agonist ivuxolimab. The origin of this receptor is an adult with an advanced solid tumor such as melanoma, head and neck, liver or kidney cancer. V gene TRBV4-3 combines with J gene TRBJ2-5, with D unresolved. The tail of the sequence fits TRBJ2-7 better, so the J call may be wrong. The CDR3 loop is CASSQARQEAYEQYF. The CDR3, as DNA: TGCGCCAGCAGCCAAGCGAGGCAAGAGGCCTACGAGCAGTACTTC.